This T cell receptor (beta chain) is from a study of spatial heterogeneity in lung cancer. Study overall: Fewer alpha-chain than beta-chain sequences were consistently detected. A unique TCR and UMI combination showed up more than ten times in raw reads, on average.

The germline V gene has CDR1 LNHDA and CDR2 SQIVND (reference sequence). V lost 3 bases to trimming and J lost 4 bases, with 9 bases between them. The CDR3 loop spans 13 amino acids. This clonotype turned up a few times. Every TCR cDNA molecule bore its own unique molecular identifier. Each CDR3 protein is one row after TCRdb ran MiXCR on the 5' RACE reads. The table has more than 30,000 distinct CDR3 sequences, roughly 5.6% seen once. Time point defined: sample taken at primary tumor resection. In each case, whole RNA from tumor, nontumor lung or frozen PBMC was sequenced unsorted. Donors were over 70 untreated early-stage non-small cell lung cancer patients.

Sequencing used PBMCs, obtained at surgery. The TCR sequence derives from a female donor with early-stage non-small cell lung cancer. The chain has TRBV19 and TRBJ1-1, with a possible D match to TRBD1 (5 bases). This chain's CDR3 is CASSMRGGTEAFF. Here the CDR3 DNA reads TGTGCCAGTAGTATGAGGGGAGGCACTGAAGCTTTCTTT.